This T cell receptor (beta chain) was profiled in a study of lymphopenia after photon versus proton radiotherapy. The germline V gene has CDR1 LGHNA and CDR2 YSLEER. The ends were cut back, 1 base at V and 3 bases at J, with 18 bases in the middle. The CDR3 has 17 amino acids. This table comes from immunoSEQ multiplex PCR, and its TCRdb copy is limited to in-frame clones, with some not included. The table includes tens of thousands of clones, about 92% detected once. The chain couples TRBV4-3 to TRBJ2-5; D is undetermined. This material consisted of peripheral blood, taken from a patient treated with photon-based radiotherapy. This receptor was obtained from a woman aged 40-49 years with cholangiocarcinoma. CDR3 loop: CASSQGLGYGLEETQYF. In nucleotides, the CDR3 is TGCGCCAGCAGCCAAGGGCTCGGATACGGGTTAGAAGAGACCCAGTACTTC.